This TCR beta chain originates from a study of shared clonotypes between healthy human individuals. Naive-designated CD8 cells lacked CD45RO, were positively enriched for CCR7, and omitted terminally differentiated effector memory CD45RA+ cells. Generated by immunoSEQ multiplex PCR, the TCRdb table keeps only in-frame clones and is missing some. The profile shows about 680,000 clones, 92% of them singletons. Germline loops: CDR1 SGDLS, CDR2 YYNGEE. This CDR3 is 14 amino acids long. V shed 3 bases and J shed 8 bases, with 15 bases lying between them. The rearrangement joins TRBV9 to TRBJ2-1; D tentatively reads TRBD1 or TRBD2 (5 bases each). This clonotype originated in a man younger than 45 in good health. Sequenced: naive CD8+ T cells sorted from blood. CDR3 nucleotide sequence: TGTGCCAGCAGCGAGGCAGGGACGGCGTATGAGCAGTTCTTC. This gives the protein CASSEAGTAYEQFF.